The next 21 T cell receptor beta chains were all read from a single sample in a study of T cell repertoires in cytomegalovirus infection. TCRdb analysed the reads with MiXCR anew, one entry per CDR3 protein. The repertoire holds 350,000 to 450,000 distinct CDR3 sequences, 15% to 20% seen once, with around 8.6% in the top ten. Sequencing was performed on PBMCs. These receptors came from a human donor in good health (CMV status not recorded). Some clones in this sample may be carry-over from other donors' samples.

The chain's CDR3 is CASSLGGWGQGKDTQYF. CDR3 nucleotides: TGTGCCAGCAGTCTAGGCGGATGGGGACAGGGGAAAGATACGCAGTATTTT. This chain connects TRBV28 to TRBJ2-3, with 10 bases that match TRBD1. Trimming took 5 bases from V and 5 from J; bases not matched to a gene: 13. This CDR3 is built from 17 residues. Germline values: CDR1 MDHEN, CDR2 SYDVKM.

This clonotype was picked up many times. The CDR3 DNA sequence: TGTGCCAGCAGCCGATATAAGACAGGAGCCTATAGCAATCAGCCCCAGCATTTT. It is translated as CASSRYKTGAYSNQPQHF. The chain recombines TRBV7-2 with TRBJ1-5; possible D gene TRBD1, 6 bases. Between the trimmed V and J ends, which lost 5 bases and 0 bases, there was a span of 20 bases. The V gene's germline CDR1 is SGHTA and CDR2 FQGNSA. CDR3 size: 18 residues.

The chain uses TRBV20-1 and TRBJ1-2; D remains unclear. The V gene's germline CDR1 is DFQATT and CDR2 SNEGSKA (reference sequence). This CDR3 spans 13 amino acids. V was shortened by 0 bases and J by 2 bases, with 7 bases between the two germline ends. In DNA, the CDR3 is TGCAGTGCTAGAGATGTGGGGAACTATGGCTACACCTTC. This sequence encodes CSARDVGNYGYTF.

This clonotype was detected a few times. CDR3 DNA: TGTGCCAGTAGTATGTTGGGCAGGGGAGGGGAGACCCAGTACTTC. Its translation is CASSMLGRGGETQYF. The chain uses TRBV19 and TRBJ2-5, with D perhaps TRBD2 (7 bases). V was shortened by 3 bases and J by 5 bases, with 16 bases between the two germline ends. This CDR3 contains 15 residues. The germline V gene has CDR1 LNHDA and CDR2 SQIVND (reference sequence).

This clonotype showed up many times. The chain recombines TRBV29-1 with TRBJ1-1; D unclear. Trimming took off 6 bases at V and 0 bases at J, with 11 bases between the two ends. The germline V gene has CDR1 SQVTM and CDR2 ANQGSEA. This CDR3 is 13 amino acids long. In nucleotides, the CDR3 is TGCAGCGTGGGCGGACGGATGAACACTGAAGCTTTCTTT. Translation gives CSVGGRMNTEAFF.

V is TRBV5-3 and J is TRBJ2-1, with 8 positions matching TRBD1. TRBV5-3 is flagged as an ORF with uncertain function. This CDR3 has 14 amino acids. V trimming: 8 bases; J trimming: 6 bases; junction bases outside the gene matches: 10. The CDR3, as DNA: TGTGCCAGCAACCCGGGACAGGATCGCAATGAGCAGTTCTTC. Its protein is CASNPGQDRNEQFF.

The gene calls are TRBV11-2 and TRBJ1-2; the match to TRBD1 covers 7 bases. The CDR3 runs 14 residues. The ends lost 4 bases at V and 4 bases at J; junction bases unmatched: 6. The V gene's germline CDR1 is SGHAT and CDR2 FQNNGV. The CDR3 DNA reads as TGTGCCAGCAGCTCCCGGACAGGCCCCTATGGCTACACCTTC. Amino acids: CASSSRTGPYGYTF. The full variable domain, its missing parts supplied by reference TRBV11-2 and TRBJ1-2, is EAGVAQSPRYKIIEKRQSVAFWCNPISGHATLYWYQQILGQGPKLLIQFQNNGVVDDSQLPKDRFSAERLKGVDSTLKIQPAKLEDSAVYLCASSSRTGPYGYTFGSGTRLTVV.

This clonotype was detected ten times or more. J is TRBJ2-1 and V is TRBV3-1; either TRBD1 or TRBD2 may supply D (6 bases each). Germline-derived CDR1 and CDR2 are LGHDT and YNNKEL (reference sequence). V gave up 3 bases and J gave up 5 bases, with 11 bases separating them. This CDR3 contains 14 residues. DNA for the CDR3: TGTGCCAGCAGCCACGGGGGCTACCACAATGAGCAGTTCTTC. Protein product: CASSHGGYHNEQFF.

This clonotype was picked up many times. This rearrangement joins TRBV7-2 to TRBJ2-7; 8 positions agree with TRBD2. After removal of 3 bases from V and 4 bases from J, the junction contained 5 bases not matched to a gene. This CDR3 is 14 amino acids long. The germline gives CDR1 SGHTA, CDR2 FQGNSA. The CDR3 coding sequence is TGTGCCAGCAGCTTTACTAGCGGACTATACGAGCAGTACTTC. Residues: CASSFTSGLYEQYF. Using reference TRBV7-2 and TRBJ2-7 for the parts outside the CDR3, the full variable domain is GAGVSQSPSNKVTEKGKDVELRCDPISGHTALYWYRQSLGQGLEFLIYFQGNSAPDKSGLPSDRFSAERTGGSVSTLTIQRTQQEDSAVYLCASSFTSGLYEQYFGPGTRLTVT.

The chain carries TRBV5-4 and TRBJ2-5, with TRBD2 identical over 10 bases. This CDR3 has 15 amino acids. V trimming: 4 bases; J trimming: 2 bases; junction bases outside the gene matches: 5. Per the germline V gene, CDR1 is SGHNT and CDR2 is YYREEE (reference sequence). CDR3 in amino acids: CASSVPGLAQETQYF. As DNA, the CDR3 is TGTGCCAGCAGCGTACCGGGACTAGCGCAAGAGACCCAGTACTTC. The full variable domain, in which reference TRBV5-4 and TRBJ2-5 provide the parts outside the CDR3, is ETGVTQSPTHLIKTRGQQVTLRCSSQSGHNTVSWYQQALGQGPQFIFQYYREEENGRGNFPPRFSGLQFPNYSSELNVNALELDDSALYLCASSVPGLAQETQYFGPGTRLLVL.

This clonotype was detected only a few times. This rearrangement joins TRBV20-1 to TRBJ2-7; a weak D match, TRBD1 (6 bases). CDR3 length equals 12 residues. The germline V gene has CDR1 DFQATT and CDR2 SNEGSKA (reference sequence). The V and J ends lost 6 bases and 1 base respectively, with 10 bases between them. CDR3 DNA sequence: TGCAGTGCGTGGACAGATTCCTACGAGCAGTACTTC. It is translated as CSAWTDSYEQYF.

The sample holds a few counts of this clonotype. The chain carries TRBV20-1 and TRBJ1-1, with TRBD1 matching over 8 bases. CDR1 is DFQATT and CDR2 is SNEGSKA in the germline V gene (reference sequence). The length of the CDR3 is 16 residues. J was trimmed by 1 base and V by 0 bases; bases with no gene match: 7. CDR3 loop: CSARDPGGRPNTEAFF. The CDR3, as DNA: TGCAGTGCTAGAGATCCAGGGGGCAGGCCGAACACTGAAGCTTTCTTT.

This clonotype was counted only a few times. This chain uses TRBV28 with TRBJ2-7; D not certain. The CDR3 covers 17 residues. V lost 2 bases, J lost 0 bases, and 17 bases lay in between. Germline V lookup: CDR1 MDHEN, CDR2 SYDVKM. CDR3 DNA: TGTGCCAGCAGTTTAGCTAACCCCGACGGTTACTCCTACGAGCAGTACTTC. Its protein product is CASSLANPDGYSYEQYF.

This clonotype was observed a single time. A much larger clone lies a single base off, so this may be a read error. This chain joins TRBV7-2 and TRBJ2-7; D is undetermined. Germline-derived CDR1 and CDR2 are SGHTA and FQGNSA. CDR3 size: 13 residues. Trimming shortened V by 3 bases and J by 4 bases, and 10 bases separated the two germline ends. The CDR3 DNA reads TGTGCCAGCAGCTTTTCGACCAATTACGAGCAGTACTTC. As protein: CASSFSTNYEQYF.

This clonotype was detected ten times or more. The genes are TRBV29-1 and TRBJ2-1; TRBD2 might be the D (6 bases). CDR3 length: 11 amino acids. With 6 bases removed from V and 13 bases from J, the gap between germline ends came to 16 bases. Germline assignment: CDR1 SQVTM and CDR2 ANQGSEA. The CDR3 coding sequence is TGCAGCGTCCAAAGAGGCGGGGAACAGTTCTTC. It encodes CSVQRGGEQFF.

This clonotype was observed a few times. This chain joins TRBV7-2 and TRBJ2-1; 12 bases line up with TRBD1. The CDR3 is 15 amino acids. V trimming: 4 bases; J trimming: 4 bases; junction bases outside the gene matches: 2. Looked up from germline, CDR1 is SGHTA and CDR2 is FQGNSA. In DNA, the CDR3 is TGTGCCAGCAGCTCGGGACAGGGGGCGTACAATGAGCAGTTCTTC. Its translation: CASSSGQGAYNEQFF.

This clonotype was seen at least ten times. The chain employs TRBV7-8 and TRBJ1-5, with D possibly TRBD1 on 5 matching bases. The length of the CDR3 is 14 residues. Germline V gene data show CDR1 as SGHVS and CDR2 as FQNEAQ. Trimming pared 3 bases from V and 5 bases from J, leaving 11 bases between. The CDR3 sequence is CASSFIQGDQPQHF. CDR3 nucleotides: TGTGCCAGCAGCTTTATCCAGGGAGATCAGCCCCAGCATTTT.

The chain employs TRBV20-1 and TRBJ2-3, with TRBD1 as a possible D gene (5 bases). CDR3 length: 13 amino acids. Germline CDR1 is DFQATT and CDR2 is SNEGSKA (reference sequence). Trimming stripped 4 bases from V and 2 bases from J, with 10 bases between. The CDR3, as DNA: TGCAGTGCTAATCAGGGCCCCACAGATACGCAGTATTTT. Protein sequence: CSANQGPTDTQYF.

This clonotype was detected only a few times. The rearrangement joins TRBV6-5 to TRBJ2-2; D call uncertain. The CDR3 has 13 residues. Between the trimmed V and J ends, which lost 5 bases and 2 bases, there was a span of 6 bases. CDR1 is MNHEY and CDR2 is SVGAGI in the germline V gene. The CDR3 region is CASSGHNTGELFF. CDR3 in DNA: TGTGCCAGCAGTGGCCACAACACCGGGGAGCTGTTTTTT.

V gene TRBV7-2 combines with J gene TRBJ2-5, with 9 bases aligning to TRBD2. The germline CDR1 and CDR2 sequences are SGHTA and FQGNSA. Trimming removed 3 bases from V and 3 bases from J; junction bases left unmatched: 5. This CDR3 is built from 15 residues. CDR3 loop: CASSLQRGAEETQYF. For the CDR3, the DNA is TGTGCCAGCAGCTTGCAGCGGGGGGCAGAAGAGACCCAGTACTTC.

This clonotype was observed at least ten times. V usage is TRBV7-8 and J usage is TRBJ2-7; TRBD1 might be the D (5 bases). This CDR3 has 14 residues. From germline, CDR1 is SGHVS and CDR2 FQNEAQ. V lost 1 base and J 3 bases, leaving 10 bases between the germline ends. Here the CDR3 reads CASSLGQGIYEQYF. The CDR3 coding sequence is TGTGCCAGCAGCTTAGGGCAGGGTATCTACGAGCAGTACTTC.